This is a list of T cell receptor beta chains from one sample in a study of human T cells and chemical hapten exposure. A single record per CDR3 protein comes from TCRdb applying MiXCR to the RACE reads. The sample consists of about 250,000 distinct CDR3 sequences, 7.7% of them appearing once. Here the sequenced sample was whole blood, taken in connection with sensitization to the hapten diphenylcyclopropenone (DPC). The receptor source for this set is a man between 18 and 35 years old with alopecia areata. Some clones in this sample may be carry-over from other donors' samples. Both conserved end residues are part of each CDR3.

J gene	V gene	CDR3 protein
TRBJ2-1	TRBV5-1	CASSLAPERDYNEQFF
TRBJ2-5	TRBV9	CASSVTADFETQYF
TRBJ1-1	TRBV7-9	CASSLVTGTRLNTEAFF
TRBJ2-3	TRBV7-9	CASSLALLAPSTDTQYF
TRBJ1-5	TRBV7-8	CASSEGRLSNQPQHF
TRBJ1-5	TRBV7-9	CASSLGREPNQPQHF
TRBJ2-3	TRBV7-3	CASSPVTGRASDTQYF
TRBJ1-1	TRBV12-3/TRBV12-4	CASSLAPGTEAFF
TRBJ1-1	TRBV12-3/TRBV12-4	CASREGGTEAFF
TRBJ2-6	TRBV4-2	CASSQVWTGTLSSGANVLTF
TRBJ1-4	TRBV11-2	CASSFTGATTNEKLFF
TRBJ1-1	TRBV15	CATSRAYRRRDHTEAFF
TRBJ2-7	TRBV9	CASSPLAGAFGEQYF
TRBJ2-5	TRBV12-3/TRBV12-4	CASSFAAATWETQYF
TRBJ2-1	TRBV6-2/TRBV6-3	CAVARGPWYNEQFF
TRBJ2-5	TRBV3-1	CASSQWGTSPLAQYF
TRBJ2-3	TRBV6-1	CASSDETGGPDTQYF
TRBJ1-1	TRBV3-1	CTSSHLTGSNEAFF
TRBJ2-1	TRBV11-2	CASSLASRDQRYNEQFF
TRBJ2-2	TRBV24-1	CATRPGGRTGELFF
TRBJ1-5	TRBV6-6	CASREGLIYQPQHF
TRBJ1-1	TRBV10-3	CAISVLQGRNTEAFF
TRBJ1-1	TRBV29-1	CSVAGGQPNTEAFF
TRBJ2-7	TRBV6-2/TRBV6-3	CASSYRDRETYEQYF
TRBJ1-2	TRBV12-3/TRBV12-4	CASSPRRDYGYTF
TRBJ1-2	TRBV27	CASSTTGTGGVSVNGYTF
TRBJ2-1	TRBV4-1	CASSQPRERHNEQFF
TRBJ2-5	TRBV10-3	CATGLMESRETQYF
TRBJ2-2	TRBV6-5	CASSYSFGLAGNTGELFF
TRBJ2-7	TRBV20-1	CSAGGPYEQYF
TRBJ2-1	TRBV9	CASSVEFLVSYNEQFF
TRBJ2-5	TRBV12-3/TRBV12-4	CASSLQGEYGETQYF
TRBJ2-2	TRBV15	CATSRDTGELFF
TRBJ1-2	TRBV7-9	CASSPHGAAESLWGYTF
TRBJ1-2	TRBV12-3/TRBV12-4	CASSFRSGRYTF
TRBJ2-7	TRBV7-7	CASSSPGLEQYF
TRBJ1-5	TRBV6-5	CASSYSTEGQPQHF
TRBJ2-3	TRBV4-3	CASSQDFGSHTDTQYF
TRBJ2-7	TRBV5-5	CASSTAGPPSYEQYF
TRBJ2-7	TRBV6-1	CASSTLRDGMYEQYF
TRBJ2-5	TRBV5-4	CASSPISGGRETQYF
TRBJ1-5	TRBV4-3	CASSQDTGTGVSNQPQHF
TRBJ1-1	TRBV6-5	CASKTGPAGTEAFF
TRBJ1-4	TRBV20-1	CSATGATNEKLFF
TRBJ2-3	TRBV6-2/TRBV6-3	CASSYLGQSTDTQYF
TRBJ2-7	TRBV7-9	CASSYREQGEREQYF
TRBJ1-1	TRBV29-1	CSVERQGNTEAFF
TRBJ1-5	TRBV7-9	CASSSGMYQPQHF
TRBJ1-3	TRBV4-2	CASSQVRTTGNTIYF
TRBJ2-2	TRBV6-5	CASRGLAGVAGELFF
TRBJ2-1	TRBV7-9	CASSLLGGGAGYNEQFF